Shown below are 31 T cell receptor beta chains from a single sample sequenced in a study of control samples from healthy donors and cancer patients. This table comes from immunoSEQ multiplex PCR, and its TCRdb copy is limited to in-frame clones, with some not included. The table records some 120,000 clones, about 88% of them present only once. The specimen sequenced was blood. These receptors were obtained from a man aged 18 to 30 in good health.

CDR3 residues: CASSYQGHLSGNTIYF. CDR3 DNA: TGTGCCAGCAGCTATCAAGGACATCTCTCTGGAAACACCATATATTTT. The chain uses TRBV3-1 (or the pseudogene TRBV3-2) and TRBJ1-3; possibly TRBD1 for D (5 bases). The length of the CDR3 is 16 residues. Per germline, CDR1 LGHDT and CDR2 YNNKEL (reference sequence). With 5 bases removed from V and 0 bases from J, the gap between germline ends came to 14 bases.

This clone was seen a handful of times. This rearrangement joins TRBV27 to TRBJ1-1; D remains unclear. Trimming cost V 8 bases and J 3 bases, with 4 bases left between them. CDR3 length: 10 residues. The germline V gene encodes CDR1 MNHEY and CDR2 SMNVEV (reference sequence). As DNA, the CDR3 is TGTGCCAGCGGTGACACTGAAGCTTTCTTT. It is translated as CASGDTEAFF.

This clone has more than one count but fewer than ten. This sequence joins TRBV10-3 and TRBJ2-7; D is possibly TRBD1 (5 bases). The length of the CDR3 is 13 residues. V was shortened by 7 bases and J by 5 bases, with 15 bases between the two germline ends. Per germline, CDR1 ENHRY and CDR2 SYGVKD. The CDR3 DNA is TGTGCCATCATGGGCAGGGCAGGGAACGAGCAGTACTTC. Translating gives CAIMGRAGNEQYF.

In nucleotides, the CDR3 is TGTGCCAGCAGTGAAGCGTGGATTCAAGAGACCCAGTACTTC. Protein product: CASSEAWIQETQYF. The chain couples TRBV6-1 to TRBJ2-5; D uncertain. Per germline, CDR1 MNHNS and CDR2 SASEGT. The V end lost 0 bases, the J end lost 2 bases, and 7 bases lay between the germline ends. The CDR3 is 14 residues long.

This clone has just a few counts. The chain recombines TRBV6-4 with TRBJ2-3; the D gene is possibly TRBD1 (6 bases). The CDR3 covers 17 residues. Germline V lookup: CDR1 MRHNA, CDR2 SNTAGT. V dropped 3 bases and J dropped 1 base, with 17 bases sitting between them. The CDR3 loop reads CASSDSSRDTGTDTQYF. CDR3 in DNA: TGTGCCAGCAGTGATTCATCACGGGACACCGGCACAGATACGCAGTATTTT.

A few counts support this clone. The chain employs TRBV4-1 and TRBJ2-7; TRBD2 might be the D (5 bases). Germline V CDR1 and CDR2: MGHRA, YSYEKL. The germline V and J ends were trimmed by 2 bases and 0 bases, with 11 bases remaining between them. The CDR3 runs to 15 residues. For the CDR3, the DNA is TGCGCCAGCAGCCAACCAGGACTCAGCTCCTACGAGCAGTACTTC. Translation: CASSQPGLSSYEQYF.

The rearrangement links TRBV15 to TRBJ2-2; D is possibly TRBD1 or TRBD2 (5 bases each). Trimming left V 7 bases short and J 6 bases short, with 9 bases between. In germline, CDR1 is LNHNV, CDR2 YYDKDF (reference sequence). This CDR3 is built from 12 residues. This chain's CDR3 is CATKRGPGELFF. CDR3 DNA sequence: TGTGCCACCAAGAGGGGCCCCGGGGAGCTGTTTTTT.

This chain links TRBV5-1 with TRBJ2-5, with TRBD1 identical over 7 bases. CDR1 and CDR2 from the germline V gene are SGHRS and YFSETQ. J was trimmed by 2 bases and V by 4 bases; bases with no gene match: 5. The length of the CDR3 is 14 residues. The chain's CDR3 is CASSVGQAQETQYF. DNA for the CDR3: TGCGCCAGCAGCGTTGGACAGGCACAAGAGACCCAGTACTTC.

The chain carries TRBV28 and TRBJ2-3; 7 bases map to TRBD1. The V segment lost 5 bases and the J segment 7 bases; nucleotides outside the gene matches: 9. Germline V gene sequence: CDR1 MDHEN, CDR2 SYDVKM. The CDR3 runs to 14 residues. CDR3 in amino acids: CASSPRQGRHTQYF. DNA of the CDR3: TGTGCCAGCAGTCCTAGACAGGGTCGACATACGCAGTATTTT.

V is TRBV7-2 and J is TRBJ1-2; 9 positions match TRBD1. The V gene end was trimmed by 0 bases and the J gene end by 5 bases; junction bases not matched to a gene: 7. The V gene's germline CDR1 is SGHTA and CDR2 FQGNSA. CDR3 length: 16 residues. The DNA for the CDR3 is TGTGCCAGCAGCTTAGCCTCACAGGGGGCAGGTTATGGCTACACCTTC. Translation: CASSLASQGAGYGYTF.

CDR3 protein: CASSFREGYTF. CDR3 nucleotides: TGTGCCAGCAGTTTCAGGGAAGGCTACACCTTC. The V call is TRBV12-3 or TRBV12-4, the J call TRBJ1-2, with a tentative D call TRBD1 (5 bases). V was trimmed by 3 bases and J by 8 bases, leaving 7 bases between them. The CDR3 extends over 11 amino acids.

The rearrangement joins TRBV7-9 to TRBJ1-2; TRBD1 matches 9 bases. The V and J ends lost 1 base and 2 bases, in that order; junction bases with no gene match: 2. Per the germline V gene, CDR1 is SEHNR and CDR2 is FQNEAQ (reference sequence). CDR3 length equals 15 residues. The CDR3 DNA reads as TGTGCCAGCAGCTTAGGGGACAGGGCCAACTATGGCTACACCTTC. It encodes CASSLGDRANYGYTF.

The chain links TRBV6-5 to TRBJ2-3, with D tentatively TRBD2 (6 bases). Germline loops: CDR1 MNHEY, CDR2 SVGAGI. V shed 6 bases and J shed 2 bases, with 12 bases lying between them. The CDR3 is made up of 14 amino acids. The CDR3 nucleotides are TGTGCCAGCAGAGCCCGCGGGGACACAGATACGCAGTATTTT. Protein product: CASRARGDTDTQYF.

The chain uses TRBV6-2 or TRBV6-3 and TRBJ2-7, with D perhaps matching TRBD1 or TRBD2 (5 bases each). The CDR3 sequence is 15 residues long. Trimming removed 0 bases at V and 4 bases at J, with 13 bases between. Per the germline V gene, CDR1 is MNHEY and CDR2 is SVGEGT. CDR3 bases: TGTGCCAGCAGTTACTCGTCAGGGAGAACGTACGAGCAGTACTTC. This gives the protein CASSYSSGRTYEQYF.

In DNA form, the CDR3 reads TGTGCCAGCAGAGGGGGACTAGCGCTCGAGCAGTACTTC. This encodes CASRGGLALEQYF. V gene TRBV6-5 combines with J gene TRBJ2-7, with TRBD2 matching over 10 bases. The V gene's germline CDR1 is MNHEY and CDR2 SVGAGI. Germline trimming cut 6 bases from V and 6 bases from J; bases unmatched to any gene: 5. The CDR3 spans 13 residues.

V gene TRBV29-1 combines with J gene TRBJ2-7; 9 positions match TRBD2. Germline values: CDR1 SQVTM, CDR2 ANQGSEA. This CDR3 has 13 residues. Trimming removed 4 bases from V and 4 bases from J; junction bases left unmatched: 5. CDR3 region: CSVVAGENYEQYF. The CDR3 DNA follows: TGCAGCGTTGTAGCGGGAGAGAATTACGAGCAGTACTTC.

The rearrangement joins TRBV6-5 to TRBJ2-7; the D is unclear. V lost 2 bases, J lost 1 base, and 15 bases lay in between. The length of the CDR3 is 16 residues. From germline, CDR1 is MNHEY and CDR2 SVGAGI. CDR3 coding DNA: TGTGCCAGCAGTTACGCTTTGGGCCTAGAGTCCTACGAGCAGTACTTC. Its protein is CASSYALGLESYEQYF.

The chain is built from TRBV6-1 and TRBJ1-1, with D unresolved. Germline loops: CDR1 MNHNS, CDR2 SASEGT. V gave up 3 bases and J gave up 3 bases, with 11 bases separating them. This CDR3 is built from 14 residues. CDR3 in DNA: TGTGCCAGCAGTGAGAGTTACGGGTACACTGAAGCTTTCTTT. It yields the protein CASSESYGYTEAFF.

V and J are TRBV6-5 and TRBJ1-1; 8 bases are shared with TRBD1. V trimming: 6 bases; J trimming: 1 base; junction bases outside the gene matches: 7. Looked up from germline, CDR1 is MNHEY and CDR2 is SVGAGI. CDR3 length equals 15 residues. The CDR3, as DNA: TGTGCCAGCAGGGACAGGGAGGGAGCGAACACTGAAGCTTTCTTT. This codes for CASRDREGANTEAFF.

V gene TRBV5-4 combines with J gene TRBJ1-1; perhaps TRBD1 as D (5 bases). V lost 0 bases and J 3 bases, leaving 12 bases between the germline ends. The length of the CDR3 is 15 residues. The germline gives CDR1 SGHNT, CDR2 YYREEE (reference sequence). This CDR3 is CASSLGREGYTEAFF. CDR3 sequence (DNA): TGTGCCAGCAGCTTGGGCAGGGAGGGGTACACTGAAGCTTTCTTT.

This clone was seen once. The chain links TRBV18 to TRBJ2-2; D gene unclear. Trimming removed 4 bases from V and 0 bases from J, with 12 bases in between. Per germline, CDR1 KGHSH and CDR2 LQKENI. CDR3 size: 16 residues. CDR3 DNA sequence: TGTGCCAGCTCACGTCTTCCACTGACGAACACCGGGGAGCTGTTTTTT. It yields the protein CASSRLPLTNTGELFF.

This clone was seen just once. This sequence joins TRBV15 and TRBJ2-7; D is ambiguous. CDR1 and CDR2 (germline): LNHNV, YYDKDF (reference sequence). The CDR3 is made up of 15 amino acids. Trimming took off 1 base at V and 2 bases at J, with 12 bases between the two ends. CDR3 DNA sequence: TGTGCCACCAGCAGAGCTAAGGAGAGGACCTACGAGCAGTACTTC. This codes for CATSRAKERTYEQYF.

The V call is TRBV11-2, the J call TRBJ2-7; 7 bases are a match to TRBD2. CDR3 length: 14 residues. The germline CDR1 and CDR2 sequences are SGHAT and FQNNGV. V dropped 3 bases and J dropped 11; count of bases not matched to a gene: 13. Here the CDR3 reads CASSFGRLAERKYF. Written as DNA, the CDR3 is TGTGCCAGCAGCTTTGGTCGGCTAGCGGAGAGAAAGTACTTC.

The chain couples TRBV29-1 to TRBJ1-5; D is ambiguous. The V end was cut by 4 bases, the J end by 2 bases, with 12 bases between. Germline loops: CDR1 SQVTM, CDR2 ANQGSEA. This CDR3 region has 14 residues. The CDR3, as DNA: TGCAGCGTTGCCGAGACCCTCGGCAATCAGCCCCAGCATTTT. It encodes CSVAETLGNQPQHF.

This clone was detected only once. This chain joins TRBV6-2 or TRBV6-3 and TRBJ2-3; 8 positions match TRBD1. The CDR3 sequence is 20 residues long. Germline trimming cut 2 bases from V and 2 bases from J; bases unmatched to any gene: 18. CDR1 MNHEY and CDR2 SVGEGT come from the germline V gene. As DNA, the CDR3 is TGTGCCAGCAGTTACCGGGACAGGCAACGTAACAACAATCCCACAGATACGCAGTATTTT. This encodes CASSYRDRQRNNNPTDTQYF.

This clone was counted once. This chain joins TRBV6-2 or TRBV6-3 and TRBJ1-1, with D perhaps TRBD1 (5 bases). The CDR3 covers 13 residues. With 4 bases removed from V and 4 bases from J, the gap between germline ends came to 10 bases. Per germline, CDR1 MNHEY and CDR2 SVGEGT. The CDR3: CASSFGGSTEAFF. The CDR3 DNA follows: TGTGCCAGCAGTTTCGGGGGGAGCACTGAAGCTTTCTTT.

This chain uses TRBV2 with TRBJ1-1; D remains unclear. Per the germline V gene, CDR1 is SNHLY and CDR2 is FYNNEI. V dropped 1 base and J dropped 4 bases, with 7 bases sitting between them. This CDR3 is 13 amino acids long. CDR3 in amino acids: CASSEESGTEAFF. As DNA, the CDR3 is TGTGCCAGCAGTGAAGAGAGCGGCACTGAAGCTTTCTTT.

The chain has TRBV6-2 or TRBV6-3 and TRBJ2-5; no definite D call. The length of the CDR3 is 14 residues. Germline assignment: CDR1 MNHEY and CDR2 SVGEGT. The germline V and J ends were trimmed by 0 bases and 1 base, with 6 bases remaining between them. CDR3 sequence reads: CASSYSAVQETQYF. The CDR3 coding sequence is TGTGCCAGCAGTTACTCGGCGGTCCAAGAGACCCAGTACTTC.

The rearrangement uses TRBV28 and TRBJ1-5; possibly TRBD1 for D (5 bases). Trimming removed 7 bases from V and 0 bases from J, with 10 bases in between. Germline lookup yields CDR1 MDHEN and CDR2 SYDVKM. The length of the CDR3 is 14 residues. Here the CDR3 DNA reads TGTGCCAGCACGGGAGGGGATAGCAATCAGCCCCAGCATTTT. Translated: CASTGGDSNQPQHF. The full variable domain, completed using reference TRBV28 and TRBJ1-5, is DVKVTQSSRYLVKRTGEKVFLECVQDMDHENMFWYRQDPGLGLRLIYFSYDVKMKEKGDIPEGYSVSREKKERFSLILESASTNQTSMYLCASTGGDSNQPQHFGDGTRLSIL.

CDR3 bases: TGTGCCAGTAAGTTTGGGGCCTTACTCAATCAGCCCCAGCATTTT. Translating gives CASKFGALLNQPQHF. This chain links TRBV19 with TRBJ1-5, with D possibly being TRBD1 (5 bases). The CDR3 contains 15 residues. V shed 7 bases and J shed 3 bases, with 16 bases lying between them. Per the germline V gene, CDR1 is LNHDA and CDR2 is SQIVND (reference sequence). The whole variable domain, filled in from reference TRBV19 and TRBJ1-5, reads DGGITQSPKYLFRKEGQNVTLSCEQNLNHDAMYWYRQDPGQGLRLIYYSQIVNDFQKGDIAEGYSVSREKKESFPLTVTSAQKNPTAFYLCASKFGALLNQPQHFGDGTRLSIL.

The CDR3 DNA reads TGTGCCAGCAGCCCGAGAGGGGGGCGACACAATGAGCAGTTCTTC. Encoded protein: CASSPRGGRHNEQFF. The chain employs TRBV7-9 and TRBJ2-1; D may correspond to TRBD1 or TRBD2 (6 bases each). Germline V gene data show CDR1 as SEHNR and CDR2 as FQNEAQ (reference sequence). Trimming left V 5 bases short and J 5 bases short, with 16 bases between. The CDR3 loop spans 15 amino acids.